This is a list of T cell receptor beta chains from one sample in a study of blood T cell repertoires in COVID-19. Repertoires were generated with immunoSEQ multiplex PCR, while TCRdb's copy carries only in-frame clones and drops some. The sample holds more than 55,000 clones, approximately 90% seen once. The sample was peripheral blood. These receptors came from an older woman with COVID-19, enrolled during active disease. CDR3s include the opening cysteine and the closing phenylalanine or tryptophan. The order of the fields is J gene, V gene, clone size, D gene, CDR3 protein, CDR3 DNA. The D gene is left open where the match is weak. Not all rows give a size; the values are once, few, many and, for expanded clones, a class.

j_call: TRBJ2-3
v_call: TRBV11-2
clone_size: NA
d_call: TRBD2
cdr3_aa: CGAGGTSDTQYF
cdr3_nt: TGTGGGGCGGGGGGAACCTCAGATACGCAGTATTTT

j_call: TRBJ2-1
v_call: TRBV11-2
clone_size: NA
d_call: TRBD2
cdr3_aa: CASSLAASGISYNEQFF
cdr3_nt: TGTGCCAGCAGCTTAGCGGCTAGCGGGATCTCCTACAATGAGCAGTTCTTC

j_call: TRBJ1-5
v_call: TRBV7-2
clone_size: NA
d_call: NA
cdr3_aa: CASSLQGFNQPQHF
cdr3_nt: TGTGCCAGCAGCTTACAGGGGTTTAATCAGCCCCAGCATTTT

j_call: TRBJ2-2
v_call: TRBV29-1
clone_size: NA
d_call: TRBD2
cdr3_aa: CSVLAGVNTGELFF
cdr3_nt: TGCAGCGTCTTAGCGGGAGTGAACACCGGGGAGCTGTTTTTT

j_call: TRBJ1-2
v_call: TRBV25-1
clone_size: once
d_call: NA
cdr3_aa: CASSEDRNYGYTF
cdr3_nt: TGTGCCAGCAGTGAAGACAGGAACTATGGCTACACCTTC

j_call: TRBJ1-2
v_call: TRBV7-2
clone_size: NA
d_call: TRBD1
cdr3_aa: CASSVDRGDGYTF
cdr3_nt: TGTGCCAGCAGCGTAGACAGGGGGGATGGCTACACCTTC

j_call: TRBJ2-1
v_call: TRBV6-6
clone_size: NA
d_call: TRBD2
cdr3_aa: CASSRTSGTSYNEQFF
cdr3_nt: TGTGCCAGCAGCCGGACTAGCGGAACCTCCTACAATGAGCAGTTCTTC

j_call: TRBJ2-3
v_call: TRBV4-3
clone_size: NA
d_call: NA
cdr3_aa: CASSLTGTPTTDTQYF
cdr3_nt: TGCGCCAGCAGCCTGACCGGGACACCTACCACAGATACGCAGTATTTT

j_call: TRBJ1-2
v_call: TRBV27
clone_size: NA
d_call: NA
cdr3_aa: CASSLLNSNYGYTF
cdr3_nt: TGTGCCAGCAGTTTATTAAATTCTAACTATGGCTACACCTTC

j_call: TRBJ2-7
v_call: TRBV7-2
clone_size: NA
d_call: NA
cdr3_aa: CASSSEGGVSYEQYF
cdr3_nt: TGTGCCAGCAGCTCAGAGGGCGGGGTGTCCTACGAGCAGTACTTC

j_call: TRBJ2-7
v_call: TRBV4-3
clone_size: NA
d_call: TRBD1
cdr3_aa: CASSQDYPTGFSSYEQYF
cdr3_nt: TGCGCCAGCAGCCAAGATTACCCGACAGGGTTCAGCTCCTACGAGCAGTACTTC

j_call: TRBJ2-1
v_call: TRBV18
clone_size: NA
d_call: TRBD2
cdr3_aa: CASSPGGGNEQFF
cdr3_nt: TGTGCCAGCTCGCCGGGCGGGGGCAATGAGCAGTTCTTC

j_call: TRBJ2-1
v_call: TRBV18
clone_size: NA
d_call: TRBD2
cdr3_aa: CASSLAGEGGDEQFF
cdr3_nt: TGTGCCAGCTCGTTAGCGGGAGAGGGGGGCGATGAGCAGTTCTTC

j_call: TRBJ1-3
v_call: TRBV7-9
clone_size: NA
d_call: NA
cdr3_aa: CASSPMGSSGNTIYF
cdr3_nt: TGTGCCAGCAGCCCAATGGGGAGCTCTGGAAACACCATATATTTT

j_call: TRBJ2-2
v_call: TRBV30
clone_size: NA
d_call: TRBD2
cdr3_aa: CAWTPPGGRTGELFF
cdr3_nt: TGTGCCTGGACCCCCCCGGGCGGGAGAACCGGGGAGCTGTTTTTT

j_call: TRBJ2-3
v_call: TRBV14
clone_size: NA
d_call: TRBD1
cdr3_aa: CASSQKGTGRGNTQYF
cdr3_nt: TGTGCCAGCAGCCAAAAGGGGACAGGGCGAGGGAATACGCAGTATTTT

j_call: TRBJ2-2
v_call: TRBV3-1/TRBV3-2
clone_size: NA
d_call: TRBD2
cdr3_aa: CASSQLAGGSITGELFF
cdr3_nt: TGTGCCAGCAGCCAACTAGCGGGAGGAAGTATTACCGGGGAGCTGTTTTTT

j_call: TRBJ2-1
v_call: TRBV5-6
clone_size: once
d_call: TRBD2
cdr3_aa: CASSLTSGYNEQFF
cdr3_nt: TGTGCCAGCAGCTTGACTAGCGGGTACAATGAGCAGTTCTTC

j_call: TRBJ2-7
v_call: TRBV10-2
clone_size: once
d_call: TRBD1
cdr3_aa: CASSGGQGIYEQYF
cdr3_nt: TGCGCCAGCAGCGGGGGACAGGGCATCTACGAGCAGTACTTC